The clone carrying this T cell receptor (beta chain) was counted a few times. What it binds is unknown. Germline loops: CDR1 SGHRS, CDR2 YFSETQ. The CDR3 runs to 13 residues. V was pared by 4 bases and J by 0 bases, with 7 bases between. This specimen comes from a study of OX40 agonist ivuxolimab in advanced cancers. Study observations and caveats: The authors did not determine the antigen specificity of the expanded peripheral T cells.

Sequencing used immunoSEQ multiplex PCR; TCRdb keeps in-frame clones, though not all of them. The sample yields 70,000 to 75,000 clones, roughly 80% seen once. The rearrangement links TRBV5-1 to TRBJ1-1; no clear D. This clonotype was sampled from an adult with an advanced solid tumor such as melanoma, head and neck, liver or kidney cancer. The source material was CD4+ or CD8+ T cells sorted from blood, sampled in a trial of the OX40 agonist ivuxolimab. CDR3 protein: CASSESMNTEAFF. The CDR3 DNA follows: TGCGCCAGCAGCGAGTCCATGAACACTGAAGCTTTCTTT.